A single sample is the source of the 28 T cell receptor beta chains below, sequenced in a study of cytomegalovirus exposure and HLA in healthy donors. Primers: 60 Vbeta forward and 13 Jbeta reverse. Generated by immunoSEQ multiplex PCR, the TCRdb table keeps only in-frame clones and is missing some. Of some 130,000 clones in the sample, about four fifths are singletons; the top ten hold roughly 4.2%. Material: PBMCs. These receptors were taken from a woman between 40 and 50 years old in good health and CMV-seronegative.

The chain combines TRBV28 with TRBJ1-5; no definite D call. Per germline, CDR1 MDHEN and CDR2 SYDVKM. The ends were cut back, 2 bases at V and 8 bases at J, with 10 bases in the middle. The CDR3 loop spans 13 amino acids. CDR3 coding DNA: TGTGCCAGCAGTTTACCCCTCGGAGAGCCCCAGCATTTT. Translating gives CASSLPLGEPQHF.

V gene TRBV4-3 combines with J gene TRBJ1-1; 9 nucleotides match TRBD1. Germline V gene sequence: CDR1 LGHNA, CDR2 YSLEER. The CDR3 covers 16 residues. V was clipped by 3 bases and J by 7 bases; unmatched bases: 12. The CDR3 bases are TGCGCCAGCAGCCACCCTGAAAACAGGGGGCCTGGTGAAGCTTTCTTT. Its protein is CASSHPENRGPGEAFF.

The CDR3: CASSFATRPYEQYF. DNA of the CDR3: TGTGCCAGCAGCTTCGCGACTAGACCCTACGAGCAGTACTTC. The chain couples TRBV5-6 to TRBJ2-7; TRBD2 might be the D (6 bases). This CDR3 comprises 14 residues. V was trimmed by 2 bases and J by 2 bases, leaving 11 bases between them. The V gene's germline CDR1 is SGHDT and CDR2 YYEEEE.

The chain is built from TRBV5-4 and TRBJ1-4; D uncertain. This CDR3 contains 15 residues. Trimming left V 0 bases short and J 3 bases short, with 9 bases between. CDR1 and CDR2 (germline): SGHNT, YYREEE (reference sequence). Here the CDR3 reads CASSLDGTANEKLFF. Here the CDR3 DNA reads TGTGCCAGCAGCTTGGATGGTACGGCTAATGAAAAACTGTTTTTT.

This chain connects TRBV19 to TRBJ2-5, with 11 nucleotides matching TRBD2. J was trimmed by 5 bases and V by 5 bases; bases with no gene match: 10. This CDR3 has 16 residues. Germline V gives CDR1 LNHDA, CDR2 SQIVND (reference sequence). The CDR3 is CASSGYFSGGAETQYF. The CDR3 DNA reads TGTGCCAGTAGTGGGTACTTTAGCGGGGGGGCGGAGACCCAGTACTTC.

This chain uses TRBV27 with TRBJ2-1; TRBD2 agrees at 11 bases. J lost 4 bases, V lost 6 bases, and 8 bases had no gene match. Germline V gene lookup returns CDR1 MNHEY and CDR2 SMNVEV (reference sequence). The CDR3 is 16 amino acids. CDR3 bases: TGTGCCAGCAGAAATGGCGGGACTAGCGGATACAATGAGCAGTTCTTC. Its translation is CASRNGGTSGYNEQFF.

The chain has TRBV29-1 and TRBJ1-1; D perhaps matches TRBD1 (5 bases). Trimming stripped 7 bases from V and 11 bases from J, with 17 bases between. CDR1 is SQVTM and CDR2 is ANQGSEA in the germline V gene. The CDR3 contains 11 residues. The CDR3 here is CSGLTEVGAFF. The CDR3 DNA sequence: TGCAGCGGCCTGACAGAGGTGGGGGCTTTCTTT. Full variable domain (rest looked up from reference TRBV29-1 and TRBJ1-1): SAVISQKPSRDICQRGTSLTIQCQVDSQVTMMFWYRQQPGQSLTLIATANQGSEATYESGFVIDKFPISRPNLTFSTLTVSNMSPEDSSIYLCSGLTEVGAFFGQGTRLTVV.

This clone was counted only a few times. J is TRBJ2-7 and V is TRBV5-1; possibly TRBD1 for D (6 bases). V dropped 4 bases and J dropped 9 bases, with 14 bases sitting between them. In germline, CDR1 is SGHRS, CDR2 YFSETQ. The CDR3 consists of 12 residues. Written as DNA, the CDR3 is TGCGCCAGCAGCCCTGACAGGACCGGGCAGTACTTC. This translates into CASSPDRTGQYF.

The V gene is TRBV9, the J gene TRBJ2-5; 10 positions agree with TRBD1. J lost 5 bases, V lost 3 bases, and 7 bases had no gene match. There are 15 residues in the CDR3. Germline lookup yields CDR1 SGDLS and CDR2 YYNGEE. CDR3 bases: TGTGCCAGCAGCGAGGGACAGGGGAGAGGTGAGACCCAGTACTTC. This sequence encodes CASSEGQGRGETQYF. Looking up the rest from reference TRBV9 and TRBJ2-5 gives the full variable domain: DSGVTQTPKHLITATGQRVTLRCSPRSGDLSVYWYQQSLDQGLQFLIQYYNGEERAKGNILERFSAQQFPDLHSELNLSSLELGDSALYFCASSEGQGRGETQYFGPGTRLLVL.

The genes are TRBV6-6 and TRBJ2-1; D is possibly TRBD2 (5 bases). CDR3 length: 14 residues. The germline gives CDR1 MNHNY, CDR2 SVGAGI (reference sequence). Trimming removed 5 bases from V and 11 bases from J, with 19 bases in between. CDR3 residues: CASSLNGISAKQFF. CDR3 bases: TGTGCCAGCAGTCTAAACGGGATCTCCGCCAAGCAGTTCTTC.

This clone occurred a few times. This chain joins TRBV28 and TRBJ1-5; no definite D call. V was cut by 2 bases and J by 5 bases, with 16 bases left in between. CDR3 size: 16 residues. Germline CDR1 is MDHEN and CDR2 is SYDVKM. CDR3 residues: CASSLVWARSDQPQHF. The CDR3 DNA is TGTGCCAGCAGTTTAGTTTGGGCCCGATCGGATCAGCCCCAGCATTTT.

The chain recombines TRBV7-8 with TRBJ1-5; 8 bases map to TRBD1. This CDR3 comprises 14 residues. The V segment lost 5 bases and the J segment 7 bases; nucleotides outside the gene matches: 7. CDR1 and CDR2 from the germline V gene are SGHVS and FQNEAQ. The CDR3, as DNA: TGTGCCAGCAGCCCCACAGGGGGGGAGCAGCCCCAGCATTTT. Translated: CASSPTGGEQPQHF.

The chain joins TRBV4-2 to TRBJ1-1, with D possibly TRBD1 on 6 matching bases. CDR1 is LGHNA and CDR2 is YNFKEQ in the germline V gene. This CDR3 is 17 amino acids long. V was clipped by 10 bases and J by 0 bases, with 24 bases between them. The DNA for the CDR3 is TGTGCCACCATAGAAGGGGCAGGGGAGGGCCTGAACACTGAAGCTTTCTTT. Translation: CATIEGAGEGLNTEAFF.

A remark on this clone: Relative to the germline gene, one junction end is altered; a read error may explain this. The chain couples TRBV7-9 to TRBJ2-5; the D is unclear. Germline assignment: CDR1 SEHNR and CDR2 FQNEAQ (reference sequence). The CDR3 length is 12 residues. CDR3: CSSSSFRETQYF. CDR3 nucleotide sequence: TGTTCCAGCAGCTCCTTCAGGGAGACCCAGTACTTC.

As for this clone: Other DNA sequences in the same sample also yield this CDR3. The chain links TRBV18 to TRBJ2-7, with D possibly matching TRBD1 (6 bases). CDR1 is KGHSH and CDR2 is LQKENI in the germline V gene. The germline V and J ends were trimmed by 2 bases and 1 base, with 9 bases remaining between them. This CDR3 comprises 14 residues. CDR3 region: CASSPSRGSYEQYF. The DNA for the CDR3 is TGTGCCAGCTCACCATCAAGGGGGTCCTACGAGCAGTACTTC.

CDR3 sequence: CASNQREVAEQYF. Written as DNA, the CDR3 is TGTGCCAGTAACCAGCGGGAGGTTGCCGAGCAGTACTTC. The V gene is TRBV19, the J gene TRBJ2-7, with 9 bases identical to TRBD2. From germline, CDR1 is LNHDA and CDR2 SQIVND (reference sequence). The CDR3 is made up of 13 amino acids. J was trimmed by 6 bases and V by 7 bases; bases with no gene match: 7.

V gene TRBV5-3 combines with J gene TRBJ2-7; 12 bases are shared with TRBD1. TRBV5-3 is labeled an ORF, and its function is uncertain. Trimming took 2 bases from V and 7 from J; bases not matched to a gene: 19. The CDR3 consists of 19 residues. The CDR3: CARSLGGRQPGQGAGEQYF. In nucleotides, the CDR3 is TGTGCCAGAAGCTTAGGGGGACGCCAACCGGGACAGGGGGCGGGGGAGCAGTACTTC.

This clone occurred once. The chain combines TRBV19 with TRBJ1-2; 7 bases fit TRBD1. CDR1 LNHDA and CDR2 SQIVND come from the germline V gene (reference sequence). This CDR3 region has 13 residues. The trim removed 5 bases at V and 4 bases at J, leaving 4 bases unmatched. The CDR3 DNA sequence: TGTGCCAGTAGTTGGGGGACAGTCTATGGCTACACCTTC. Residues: CASSWGTVYGYTF.

Here the CDR3 DNA reads TGTGCCAGCAACGTGGACAGCCTCAGCACAGATACGCAGTATTTT. Its translation: CASNVDSLSTDTQYF. This chain connects TRBV9 to TRBJ2-3; D may be TRBD1 (6 bases). V lost 6 bases and J 0 bases, leaving 14 bases between the germline ends. Germline V CDR1 and CDR2: SGDLS, YYNGEE. This CDR3 has 15 amino acids.

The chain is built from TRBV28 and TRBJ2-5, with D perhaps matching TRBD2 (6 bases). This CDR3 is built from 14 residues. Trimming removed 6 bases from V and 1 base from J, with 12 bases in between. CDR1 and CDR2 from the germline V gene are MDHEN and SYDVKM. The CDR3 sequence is CASRARESQETQYF. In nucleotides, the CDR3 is TGTGCCAGCAGGGCCCGGGAGTCCCAAGAGACCCAGTACTTC.

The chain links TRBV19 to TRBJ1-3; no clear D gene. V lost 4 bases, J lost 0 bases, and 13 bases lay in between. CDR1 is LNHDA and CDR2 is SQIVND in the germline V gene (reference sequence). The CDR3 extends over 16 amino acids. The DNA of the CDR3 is TGTGCCAGTAGTAATGGGCCGGGGAACTCTGGAAACACCATATATTTT. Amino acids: CASSNGPGNSGNTIYF.

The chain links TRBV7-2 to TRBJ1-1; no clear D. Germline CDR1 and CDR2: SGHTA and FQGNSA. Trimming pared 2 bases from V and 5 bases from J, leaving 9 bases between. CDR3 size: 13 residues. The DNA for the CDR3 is TGTGCCAGCAGCTTAACTACAAGGACTGAAGCTTTCTTT. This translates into CASSLTTRTEAFF.

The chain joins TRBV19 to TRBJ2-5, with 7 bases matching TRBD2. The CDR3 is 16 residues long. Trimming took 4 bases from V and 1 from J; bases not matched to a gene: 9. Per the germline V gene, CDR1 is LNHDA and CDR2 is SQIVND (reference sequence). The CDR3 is CASSSRQLAAQETQYF. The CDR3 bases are TGTGCCAGTAGTAGCCGACAGCTAGCGGCCCAAGAGACCCAGTACTTC.

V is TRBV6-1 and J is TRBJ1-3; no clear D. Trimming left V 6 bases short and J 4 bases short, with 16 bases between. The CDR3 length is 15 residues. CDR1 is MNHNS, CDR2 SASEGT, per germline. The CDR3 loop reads CASRDPGFGGNTIYF. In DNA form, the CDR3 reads TGTGCCAGCAGGGATCCCGGGTTTGGGGGAAACACCATATATTTT.

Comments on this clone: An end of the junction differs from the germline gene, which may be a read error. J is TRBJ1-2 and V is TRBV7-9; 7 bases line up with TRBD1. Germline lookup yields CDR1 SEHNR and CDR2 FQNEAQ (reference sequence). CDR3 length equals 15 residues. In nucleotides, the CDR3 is TGTTCCAGCAGCCCGGGACAGCCATCTAACTATGGCTACACCTTC. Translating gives CSSSPGQPSNYGYTF.

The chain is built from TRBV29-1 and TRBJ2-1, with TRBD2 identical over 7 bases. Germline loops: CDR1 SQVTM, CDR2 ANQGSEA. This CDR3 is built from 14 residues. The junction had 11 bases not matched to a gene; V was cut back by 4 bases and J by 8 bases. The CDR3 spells CSVVGGRTNDEQFF. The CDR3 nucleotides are TGCAGCGTTGTGGGGGGGAGGACTAATGATGAGCAGTTCTTC.

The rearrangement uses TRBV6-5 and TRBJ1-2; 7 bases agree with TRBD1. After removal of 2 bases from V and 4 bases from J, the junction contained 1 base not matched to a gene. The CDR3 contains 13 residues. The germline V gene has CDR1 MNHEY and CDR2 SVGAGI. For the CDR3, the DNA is TGTGCCAGCAGTTACACAGGGGCCTATGGCTACACCTTC. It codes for CASSYTGAYGYTF.

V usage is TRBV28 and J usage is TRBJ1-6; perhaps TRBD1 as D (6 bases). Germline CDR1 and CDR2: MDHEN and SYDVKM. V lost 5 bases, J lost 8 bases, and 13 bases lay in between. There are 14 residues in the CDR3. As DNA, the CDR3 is TGTGCCAGCAGTCCTCAGACAGGCCATTCACCCCTCCACTTT. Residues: CASSPQTGHSPLHF.